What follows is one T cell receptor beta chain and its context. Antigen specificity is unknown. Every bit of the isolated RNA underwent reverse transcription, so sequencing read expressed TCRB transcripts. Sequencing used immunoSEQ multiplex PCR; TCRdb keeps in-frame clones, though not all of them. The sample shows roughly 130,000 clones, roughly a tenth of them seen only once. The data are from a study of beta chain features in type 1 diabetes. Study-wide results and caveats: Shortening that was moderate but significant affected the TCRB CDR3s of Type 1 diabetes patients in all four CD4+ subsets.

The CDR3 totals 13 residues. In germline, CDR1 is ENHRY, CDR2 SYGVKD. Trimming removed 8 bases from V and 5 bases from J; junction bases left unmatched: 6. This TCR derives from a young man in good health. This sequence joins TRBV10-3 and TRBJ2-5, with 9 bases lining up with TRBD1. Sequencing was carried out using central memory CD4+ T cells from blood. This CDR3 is CAISGQGHETQYF. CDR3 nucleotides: TGTGCCATCTCGGGACAGGGACACGAGACCCAGTACTTC.